Reported below is one TCR beta chain. Antigen specificity is unknown. This sample stems from a study of beta chain features in type 1 diabetes. Study-wide background: Healthy donors and patients showed comparable age, gender and cell yields. Broader study findings: Small HLA sub-analyses could not settle whether HLA shapes TCRB rearrangement.

Reverse transcribing all isolated RNA meant expressed TCRB transcripts were sequenced. Sequenced by immunoSEQ multiplex PCR; TCRdb stores in-frame clones only, minus some. Of just over 450,000 clones listed, approximately 28% were seen once; the top ten hold roughly 0.06%. Heparinised blood was drawn once per donor, averaging about 100 mL. Trimming took 8 bases from V and 2 from J, leaving 17 bases between them. CDR1 is LNHNV, CDR2 YYDKDF, per germline (reference sequence). There are 15 residues in the CDR3. Sequenced material: naive CD4+ T cells from blood. The receptor's source is a man younger than 30 in good health. The chain combines TRBV15 with TRBJ2-3; D unresolved. This chain's CDR3 is CATEKQADITDTQYF. CDR3 sequence (DNA): TGTGCCACCGAGAAGCAGGCAGATATCACAGATACGCAGTATTTT.